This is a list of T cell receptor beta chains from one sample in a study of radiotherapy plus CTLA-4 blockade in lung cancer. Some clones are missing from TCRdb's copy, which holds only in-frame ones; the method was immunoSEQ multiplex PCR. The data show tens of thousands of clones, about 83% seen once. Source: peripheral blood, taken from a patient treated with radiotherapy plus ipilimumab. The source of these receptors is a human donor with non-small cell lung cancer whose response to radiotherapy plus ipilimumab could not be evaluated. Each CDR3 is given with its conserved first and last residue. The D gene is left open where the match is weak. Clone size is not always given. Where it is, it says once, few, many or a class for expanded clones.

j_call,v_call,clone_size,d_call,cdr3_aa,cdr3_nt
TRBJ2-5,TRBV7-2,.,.,CASSSNRQVYQETQYF,TGTGCCAGCAGCTCAAACCGACAGGTGTACCAAGAGACCCAGTACTTC
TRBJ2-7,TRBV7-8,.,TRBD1,CASSPRPGQGNEQYF,TGTGCCAGCAGCCCGAGACCGGGACAGGGGAACGAGCAGTACTTC
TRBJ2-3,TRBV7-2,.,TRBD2,CASSEGLAGVRDTQYF,TGTGCCAGCAGCGAAGGACTAGCGGGAGTTAGGGATACGCAGTATTTT
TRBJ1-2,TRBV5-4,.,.,CASSLGQENYGYTF,TGTGCCAGCAGCTTGGGACAGGAAAACTATGGCTACACCTTC
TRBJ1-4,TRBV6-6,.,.,CASKYGQQFNEKLFF,TGTGCCAGTAAATACGGACAGCAATTTAATGAAAAACTGTTTTTT
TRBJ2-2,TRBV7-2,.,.,CASSLEVRRHTGELFF,TGTGCCAGCAGCTTAGAAGTTCGGAGGCACACCGGGGAGCTGTTTTTT
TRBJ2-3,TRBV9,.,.,CASSPRYTTDTQYF,TGTGCCAGCAGCCCCCGTTACACCACAGATACGCAGTATTTT
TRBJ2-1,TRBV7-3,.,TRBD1,CASSPARQGPHEQFF,TGTGCCAGCAGCCCAGCCCGACAGGGTCCGCATGAGCAGTTCTTC
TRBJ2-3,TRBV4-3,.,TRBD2,CASSQAWTSGITDTQYF,TGCGCCAGCAGCCAAGCGTGGACTAGCGGGATAACAGATACGCAGTATTTT
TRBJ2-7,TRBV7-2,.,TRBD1,CASSSQTGGPYEQYF,TGTGCCAGCAGCTCCCAGACAGGGGGTCCCTACGAGCAGTACTTC
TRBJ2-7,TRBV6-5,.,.,CASGQAGPGSYEQYF,TGTGCCAGCGGTCAGGCGGGCCCCGGATCCTACGAGCAGTACTTC
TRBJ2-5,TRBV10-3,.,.,CAISSQETQYF,TGTGCCATCAGCTCCCAAGAGACCCAGTACTTC
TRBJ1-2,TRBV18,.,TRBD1,CASSRTGGNYGYTF,TGTGCCAGCTCGCGGACAGGGGGCAACTATGGCTACACCTTC
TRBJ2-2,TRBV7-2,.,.,CASSLVLPNTGELFF,TGTGCCAGCAGCTTAGTTCTACCGAACACCGGGGAGCTGTTTTTT
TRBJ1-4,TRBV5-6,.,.,CASSLDFFPNEKLFF,TGTGCCAGCAGCTTGGATTTTTTTCCAAATGAAAAACTGTTTTTT
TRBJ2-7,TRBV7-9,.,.,CASSSRDSPYEQYF,TGTGCCAGCAGCTCCCGGGACTCCCCCTACGAGCAGTACTTC
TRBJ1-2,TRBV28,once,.,CASSSPRMYGYTF,TGTGCCAGCAGTTCGCCCAGAATGTATGGCTACACCTTC
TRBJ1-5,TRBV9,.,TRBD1,CASSPGTGGNQPQHF,TGTGCCAGCAGCCCCGGGACAGGGGGTAATCAGCCCCAGCATTTT
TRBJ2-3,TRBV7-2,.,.,CASSLFAAVITDTQYF,TGTGCCAGCAGCTTATTTGCAGCGGTTATCACAGATACGCAGTATTTT
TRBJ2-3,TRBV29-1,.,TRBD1,CSVGDRGLSTDTQYF,TGCAGCGTGGGGGACAGGGGCCTTAGCACAGATACGCAGTATTTT
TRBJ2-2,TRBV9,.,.,CASSVVIGEAGRYTGELFF,TGTGCCAGCAGCGTAGTCATCGGGGAGGCAGGGCGCTACACCGGGGAGCTGTTTTTT
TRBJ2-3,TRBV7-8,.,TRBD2,CASSFLTSGTTDTQYF,TGTGCCAGCAGCTTCCTGACTAGCGGGACAACAGATACGCAGTATTTT
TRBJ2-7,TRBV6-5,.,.,CASSRTLTYEQYF,TGTGCCAGCAGTAGGACTCTTACCTACGAGCAGTACTTC
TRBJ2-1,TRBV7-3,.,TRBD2,CASSSTSGSYNEQFF,TGTGCCAGCAGCTCGACTAGCGGGAGCTACAATGAGCAGTTCTTC
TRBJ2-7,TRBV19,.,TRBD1,CASRGTGQRTDEQYF,TGTGCCAGTAGGGGAACGGGACAGCGAACGGACGAGCAGTACTTC
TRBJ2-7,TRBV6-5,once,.,CASSYLRGPNYEQYF,TGTGCCAGCAGTTATCTCAGGGGCCCCAACTACGAGCAGTACTTC
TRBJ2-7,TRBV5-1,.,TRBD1,CASSPETGGGYEQYF,TGCGCCAGCAGCCCTGAGACAGGGGGCGGCTACGAGCAGTACTTC
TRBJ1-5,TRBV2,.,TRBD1,CASSERGQGGQPQHF,TGTGCCAGCAGTGAACGGGGACAGGGCGGGCAGCCCCAGCATTTT
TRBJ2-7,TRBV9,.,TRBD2,CASSLGTSASYEQYF,TGTGCCAGCAGCCTCGGGACTAGCGCCTCCTACGAGCAGTACTTC
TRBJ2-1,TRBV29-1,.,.,CSVEDNADTYNEQFF,TGCAGCGTTGAAGATAACGCGGACACCTACAATGAGCAGTTCTTC
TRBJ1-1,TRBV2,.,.,CASSTTGRSTEAFF,TGTGCCAGCAGTACCACAGGTAGGAGCACTGAAGCTTTCTTT